This T cell receptor (beta chain) was identified during a study of T cells in Graves' hyperthyroidism and ophthalmopathy. Study results and caveats: Blood also contained most expanded thyroid clonotypes above 0.001.

This clonotype was counted only a few times. The antigen remains undetermined. The CDR3 runs 18 residues. The ends lost 5 bases at V and 2 bases at J; junction bases unmatched: 8. In germline, CDR1 is MDHEN, CDR2 SYDVKM. The CDR3 regions of TCR beta were amplified from RNA transcripts. Initially, a first-round RT-PCR of the TCR CDR3 employed the HTBI primer set. One entry per CDR3 protein, called by TCRdb with MiXCR from the multiplex PCR reads. The data show roughly 400,000 distinct CDR3 sequences, with 20% to 25% seen just once and around 67% held by the top ten. This receptor was taken from a man aged 50 to 59 with Graves' hyperthyroidism. The genes are TRBV28 and TRBJ2-6; TRBD2 aligns across 11 bases. Source material: blood. The CDR3 DNA sequence: TGTGCCAGCAGTCGAACGACTAGCGGGAAAACTGGGGCCAACGTCCTGACTTTC. Amino acids: CASSRTTSGKTGANVLTF.